Listed below are T cell receptor beta chains from one sample, sequenced in a study of OX40 agonist ivuxolimab in advanced cancers. Data came from immunoSEQ multiplex PCR; TCRdb stores just in-frame clones and leaves some out. Found here are 75,000 to 85,000 clones, about nine tenths of them singletons; the top ten hold around 0.23%. The specimen comprised CD4+ or CD8+ T cells sorted from blood, sampled in a trial of the OX40 agonist ivuxolimab. The receptors originated from an adult with an advanced solid tumor such as melanoma, head and neck, liver or kidney cancer. The CDR3 runs from the conserved cysteine through the conserved F or W. A D gene is named only where the DNA matches it firmly. Clone size is not always given. Where it is, it says once, few, many or a class for expanded clones.

size | D | J | V | CDR3 | DNA
- | - | TRBJ1-2 | TRBV27 | CASSLIGHTSAYGYTF | TGTGCCAGCAGTTTAATCGGACACACGAGTGCTTATGGCTACACCTTC
- | - | TRBJ1-6 | TRBV28 | CASSLGDHNSPLHF | TGTGCCAGCAGTTTGGGGGACCATAATTCACCCCTCCACTTT
once | TRBD2 | TRBJ2-5 | TRBV6-5 | CASSYGGSARETQYF | TGTGCCAGCAGTTATGGCGGGAGCGCACGGGAGACCCAGTACTTC
- | - | TRBJ2-5 | TRBV10-1 | CATWTAQETQYF | TGCGCCACGTGGACAGCCCAAGAGACCCAGTACTTC
few | - | TRBJ1-5 | TRBV10-3 | CAISETEDQPQHF | TGTGCCATCAGTGAGACCGAGGATCAGCCCCAGCATTTT
- | - | TRBJ2-1 | TRBV7-8 | CASSALDYEQFF | TGTGCCAGCAGCGCCCTTGATTATGAGCAGTTCTTC
- | - | TRBJ2-3 | TRBV9 | CASSARLDTDTQYF | TGTGCCAGCAGTGCAAGGCTCGACACAGATACGCAGTATTTT
- | - | TRBJ1-5 | TRBV6-1 | CASSEAPRVAQHF | TGTGCCAGCAGTGAAGCGCCTCGGGTGGCCCAGCATTTT
- | - | TRBJ1-6 | TRBV2 | CASSPSADSSSYNSPLHF | TGTGCCAGCAGCCCATCCGCGGACTCAAGCTCCTATAATTCACCCCTCCACTTT
once | - | TRBJ2-3 | TRBV15 | CATSRKRSGGDTQYF | TGTGCCACCAGTCGTAAAAGATCGGGTGGAGATACGCAGTATTTT
- | - | TRBJ2-7 | TRBV5-4 | CASTFAPGHHYEQYF | TGTGCCAGCACCTTCGCTCCAGGCCATCACTACGAGCAGTACTTC
- | TRBD2 | TRBJ2-7 | TRBV11-2 | CASSLAPSGRYEQYF | TGTGCCAGCAGCTTAGCCCCTAGCGGGAGGTACGAGCAGTACTTC
few | - | TRBJ2-2 | TRBV5-1 | CASSLTGADTGELFF | TGCGCCAGCAGCTTGACAGGTGCCGACACCGGGGAGCTGTTTTTT
- | TRBD1 | TRBJ1-5 | TRBV28 | CVTGGGHSNQPQHF | TGTGTTACAGGGGGCGGACATAGCAATCAGCCCCAGCATTTT
few | - | TRBJ2-1 | TRBV11-3 | CASSPHQGLEQFF | TGTGCCAGCAGCCCTCACCAGGGGTTGGAGCAGTTCTTC
- | - | TRBJ1-4 | TRBV4-1 | CASSQDLDRREKLFF | TGCGCCAGCAGCCAAGATCTGGACCGTAGGGAAAAACTGTTTTTT
- | - | TRBJ2-1 | TRBV6-1 | CASSDRGERWNEQFF | TGTGCCAGCAGTGATAGGGGGGAGAGGTGGAATGAGCAGTTCTTC
- | TRBD2 | TRBJ2-1 | TRBV11-2 | CASSPRLAGLYNEQFF | TGTGCCAGCAGCCCAAGACTAGCGGGGCTCTACAATGAGCAGTTCTTC
once | TRBD2 | TRBJ2-5 | TRBV7-7 | CASSLEAGGRETQYF | TGTGCCAGCAGCTTAGAGGCGGGAGGCCGCGAGACCCAGTACTTC
- | - | TRBJ1-2 | TRBV7-3 | CASSSFLPDRNYGYTF | TGTGCCAGCAGCTCCTTTTTACCTGACAGGAACTATGGCTACACCTTC
- | TRBD1 | TRBJ2-1 | TRBV2 | CASSPGTGGYNEQFF | TGTGCCAGCAGCCCCGGGACAGGGGGTTACAATGAGCAGTTCTTC
- | - | TRBJ2-5 | TRBV11-2 | CASSIYIAETQYF | TGTGCCAGCAGTATCTACATCGCGGAGACCCAGTACTTC
- | - | TRBJ2-1 | TRBV20-1 | CSAHIPGTQFF | TGCAGTGCTCACATTCCCGGGACGCAGTTCTTC
- | TRBD2 | TRBJ2-7 | TRBV7-6 | CASSLDSGRARGYEQYF | TGTGCCAGCAGCTTAGATAGCGGGAGGGCCAGGGGCTACGAGCAGTACTTC
- | TRBD1 | TRBJ1-2 | TRBV19 | CASSITLGQGYGYTF | TGTGCCAGTAGTATAACTCTCGGACAGGGCTATGGCTACACCTTC
- | - | TRBJ1-1 | TRBV18 | CASSINTQGSTEAFF | TGTGCCAGCTCGATCAATACCCAGGGTTCGACTGAAGCTTTCTTT
- | TRBD1 | TRBJ1-1 | TRBV11-2 | CASRGQGGTEAFF | TGTGCCAGCAGGGGACAGGGGGGCACTGAAGCTTTCTTT
- | TRBD2 | TRBJ2-2 | TRBV27 | CASSSGTSGKVGELFF | TGTGCCAGCAGCTCCGGGACTAGCGGGAAGGTCGGGGAGCTGTTTTTT
- | - | TRBJ2-7 | TRBV21-1 | CARHRDKAYEQYF | TGTGCCAGGCACCGGGACAAAGCCTACGAGCAGTACTTC
few | TRBD2 | TRBJ2-5 | TRBV29-1 | CSVGASGAYQETQYF | TGCAGCGTTGGGGCTAGCGGGGCATACCAAGAGACCCAGTACTTC
- | - | TRBJ2-1 | TRBV5-4 | CASLPQRSSSYNEQFF | TGTGCCAGCTTACCGCAGAGGTCATCTTCCTACAATGAGCAGTTCTTC
- | - | TRBJ2-1 | TRBV7-8 | CASSSPGGGLYNEQFF | TGTGCCAGCAGCTCCCCAGGGGGAGGACTTTACAATGAGCAGTTCTTC
- | - | TRBJ2-2 | TRBV19 | CASRETGGELFF | TGTGCCAGTCGGGAGACAGGAGGGGAGCTGTTTTTT
- | - | TRBJ1-2 | TRBV19 | CASRPSPQGGYTF | TGTGCCAGTAGGCCAAGCCCCCAGGGGGGCTACACCTTC
- | - | TRBJ2-2 | TRBV27 | CASSFWGNTGELFF | TGTGCCAGCAGTTTTTGGGGGAACACCGGGGAGCTGTTTTTT
once | - | TRBJ1-1 | TRBV4-1 | CASSPHEGRTEAFF | TGCGCCAGCAGCCCCCACGAAGGGAGGACTGAAGCTTTCTTT
- | - | TRBJ2-5 | TRBV7-2 | CASSPGQTQYF | TGTGCCAGCAGCCCCGGGCAGACCCAGTACTTC
- | - | TRBJ1-2 | TRBV6-1 | CASSEHGLVDGYTF | TGTGCCAGCAGTGAACATGGGCTCGTGGATGGCTACACCTTC
- | - | TRBJ2-7 | TRBV18 | CASSRTASYEQYF | TGTGCCAGCTCACGGACAGCCTCCTACGAGCAGTACTTC
- | - | TRBJ2-7 | TRBV6-5 | CASSYEAGPSYKQYF | TGTGCCAGCAGTTACGAGGCAGGCCCCTCCTACAAGCAGTACTTC
- | TRBD2 | TRBJ2-7 | TRBV4-1 | CASSHRVASGSYEQYF | TGCGCCAGCAGCCATAGGGTAGCTAGCGGGAGCTACGAGCAGTACTTC
- | TRBD1 | TRBJ1-5 | TRBV18 | CASSPGTGSNQPQHF | TGTGCCAGCTCCCCCGGGACAGGAAGCAATCAGCCCCAGCATTTT
- | TRBD2 | TRBJ2-1 | TRBV5-1 | CASSTTSGGSYNEQFF | TGCGCCAGCAGTACAACTAGCGGGGGCTCCTACAATGAGCAGTTCTTC